This is a list of T cell receptor beta chains from one sample in a study of cytomegalovirus exposure and HLA in healthy donors. The assay was immunoSEQ multiplex PCR, and TCRdb's table has in-frame clones only and misses some. The sample carries some 190,000 clones, around three quarters recorded once. Material: PBMCs. The receptors shown here come from a woman in her 30s in good health and CMV-seronegative. Each CDR3 is given with its conserved first and last residue. The D gene is left open where the match is weak. Clone size is stated in some rows and not others, as once, few, many or a class when expanded.

>TRBV5-1|14|TRBJ2-5|-|-
TGCGCCAGCAGCTTCCGGACACCTCAAGAGACCCAGTACTTC
CASSFRTPQETQYF
>TRBV6-5|16|TRBJ1-2|-|-
TGTGCCAGCAGTTTTCCCGCGGGCTCGGGGTTCTATGGCTACACCTTC
CASSFPAGSGFYGYTF
>TRBV2|13|TRBJ1-4|-|-
TGTGCCAGCAGTGGGCAGGCGAATGAAAAACTGTTTTTT
CASSGQANEKLFF
>TRBV13|21|TRBJ2-3|-|TRBD2
TGTGCCAGCAGCTTAGGCCCCCCACTAGCGGGGGGAGACGGGGGGACAGATACGCAGTATTTT
CASSLGPPLAGGDGGTDTQYF
>TRBV2|14|TRBJ1-6|few|TRBD1
TGTGCCGAGGGACAGGGGTCATCTAATTCACCCCTCCACTTT
CAEGQGSSNSPLHF
>TRBV11-2|14|TRBJ2-7|-|TRBD1
TGTGCCAGCACCTGGGACAGGGGGTCCTACGAGCAGTACTTC
CASTWDRGSYEQYF
>TRBV7-2|15|TRBJ2-7|-|TRBD1
TGTGCCAGCAGCTTGGGGACAGGGGATACCTACGAGCAGTACTTC
CASSLGTGDTYEQYF
>TRBV29-1|12|TRBJ1-1|few|-
TGCAGCGCCGGGACACCGAACACTGAAGCTTTCTTT
CSAGTPNTEAFF
>TRBV7-7|14|TRBJ2-7|-|-
TGTGCTAGCAGCTTAGCCCCAGGGTTGTCCGAGCAGTACTTC
CASSLAPGLSEQYF
>TRBV19|13|TRBJ2-7|-|-
TGTGCCAGTAGTAAGACACATTCCTACGAGCAGTACTTC
CASSKTHSYEQYF
>TRBV6-4|14|TRBJ2-3|-|-
TGTGCCAGCAGTGAGGAGCCTGGCACAGATACGCAGTATTTT
CASSEEPGTDTQYF
>TRBV14|15|TRBJ2-7|few|TRBD1
TGTGCCAGCAGCCTCGCGGGGACAGGGGCCTACGAGCAGTACTTC
CASSLAGTGAYEQYF
>TRBV2|13|TRBJ2-3|-|-
TGTGCCAGCGCTCAAGAGGTCGTCAATACGCAGTATTTT
CASAQEVVNTQYF
>TRBV15|12|TRBJ2-7|-|-
TGTGCCACCAGCAGATCTGGGGCCGAGCAGTACTTC
CATSRSGAEQYF
>TRBV6-4|16|TRBJ2-3|many|TRBD2
TGTGCCAGCAGTTCCCTAGCGGGGGGAAGCACAGATACGCAGTATTTT
CASSSLAGGSTDTQYF
>TRBV6-5|14|TRBJ2-1|-|-
TGTGCCAGCAGGCGACAGGAATTGGTCGATGAGCAGTTCTTC
CASRRQELVDEQFF
>TRBV30|14|TRBJ2-6|-|-
TGTGCCTGCCCTCCAGTCTCTGGGGCCAACGTCCTGACTTTC
CACPPVSGANVLTF
>TRBV10-3|13|TRBJ2-7|-|-
TGTGCCATCAGTGATAACAGGCCACGCTCCCAGTACTTC
CAISDNRPRSQYF
>TRBV5-1|15|TRBJ2-7|-|TRBD1
TGCGCCAGCAGCAAGTCGCCGGGACAGGGCAACGAGCAGTACTTC
CASSKSPGQGNEQYF
>TRBV5-1|13|TRBJ1-2|-|-
TGCGCCAGCAGCTTTTCTACCATATATGGCTACACCTTC
CASSFSTIYGYTF
>TRBV15|14|TRBJ1-1|-|-
TGTGCCACCAGCAGGCTCCGGGGGGGAACTGAAGCTTTCTTT
CATSRLRGGTEAFF
>TRBV7-2|13|TRBJ2-1|-|-
TGTGCCAGCAACCTTGGCGGCTCCCATGAGCAGTTCTTC
CASNLGGSHEQFF
>TRBV18|13|TRBJ1-2|-|-
TGTGCCAGCTCACCCAACAGCCTCTATGGCTACACCTTC
CASSPNSLYGYTF
>TRBV5-1|13|TRBJ2-1|-|-
TGCGCCAGCAGCATAGGGGTTCCGAATGAGCAGTTCTTC
CASSIGVPNEQFF
>TRBV6-4|14|TRBJ2-7|-|-
TGTGCCAGCATCCATAGTCGTTACGCCTACGAGCAGTACTTC
CASIHSRYAYEQYF
>TRBV27|16|TRBJ2-5|-|TRBD2
TGTGCCAGCAGTCAGACTAGCGGGGGTTATGGAGAGACCCAGTACTTC
CASSQTSGGYGETQYF
>TRBV7-9|17|TRBJ1-6|-|-
TGTGCCAGCAGCTTGTCCTCAGGCAGCTCCTATAATTCACCCCTCCACTTT
CASSLSSGSSYNSPLHF
>TRBV6-4|13|TRBJ2-3|-|TRBD2
TGTGCCAGCAGCCGGGGGGAAACAGATACGCAGTATTTT
CASSRGETDTQYF
>TRBV11-2|13|TRBJ1-4|-|-
TGTGCCAGCAGCTTAGAGGGGGGTGAAAAACTGTTTTTT
CASSLEGGEKLFF
>TRBV19|15|TRBJ2-5|-|-
TGTGCCAGTAGTACCGTACAAACAGTAGGAGAGACCCAGTACTTC
CASSTVQTVGETQYF
>TRBV15|12|TRBJ2-5|-|-
TGTGCCACCAGCAGAGATAGTGGGACCCAGTACTTC
CATSRDSGTQYF
>TRBV10-3|15|TRBJ2-3|-|TRBD1
TGTGCCATCAGTCCGGGACAGGGAGTCACAGATACGCAGTATTTT
CAISPGQGVTDTQYF
>TRBV27|15|TRBJ1-6|-|-
TGTGCCAGCAACCCTCTGGTAGTCTATAATTCACCCCTCCACTTT
CASNPLVVYNSPLHF
>TRBV6-6|15|TRBJ1-1|-|-
TGTGCCAGCAGTCTTTCGCAGGGGCGCAACACTGAAGCTTTCTTT
CASSLSQGRNTEAFF
>TRBV9|14|TRBJ2-7|-|TRBD1
TGTGCCAGCAGCGTCGGGACAGTAAACTACGAGCAGTACTTC
CASSVGTVNYEQYF
>TRBV7-9|12|TRBJ2-3|-|-
TGTGCCAGCAGCATCGAACAGTTCACGCAGTATTTT
CASSIEQFTQYF